These 4 T cell receptor beta chains were all obtained from the same sample, sequenced in a study of blood T cell repertoires in COVID-19. Assay: immunoSEQ multiplex PCR; the TCRdb copy retains only in-frame clones and omits some. The profile covers about 260,000 clones, with around 87% appearing a single time and about 1.6% taken by the ten largest. The sequencing input was peripheral blood. The receptors were sampled from a woman in her thirties or forties who had recovered from COVID-19.

This chain joins TRBV19 and TRBJ2-1; D is perhaps TRBD2 (5 bases). The CDR3 is 14 amino acids. V shed 5 bases and J shed 4 bases, with 12 bases lying between them. The germline V gene has CDR1 LNHDA and CDR2 SQIVND (reference sequence). DNA of the CDR3: TGTGCCAGTAGTGGACTGAGGGATTACAATGAGCAGTTCTTC. Translation: CASSGLRDYNEQFF.

The chain carries TRBV10-1 and TRBJ2-5, with 15 positions matching TRBD2. The CDR3 extends over 15 amino acids. The germline CDR1 and CDR2 sequences are WNHNN and SYGVQD (reference sequence). V shed 6 bases and J 4 bases; nucleotides not matched to a gene: 3. The CDR3 DNA reads as TGCGCCAGCAGATGGACTAGCGGGAGGGTAGAGACCCAGTACTTC. Protein sequence: CASRWTSGRVETQYF.

V is TRBV5-1 and J is TRBJ2-5; D may be TRBD2 (7 bases). V shed 4 bases and J shed 1 base, with 14 bases lying between them. Germline CDR1 SGHRS, CDR2 YFSETQ. The CDR3 has 15 residues. The CDR3 DNA reads TGCGCCAGCAGCGGGAACGGGGGGCCCCAAGAGACCCAGTACTTC. It specifies CASSGNGGPQETQYF.

This sequence joins TRBV4-3 and TRBJ1-1; TRBD1 agrees at 8 bases. The CDR3 runs 15 residues. The germline V gene has CDR1 LGHNA and CDR2 YSLEER. J gave up 1 base and V 3 bases, and 4 bases lay outside the gene matches. The CDR3 spells CASSQLTGANTEAFF. The CDR3, as DNA: TGCGCCAGCAGCCAGCTGACAGGGGCGAACACTGAAGCTTTCTTT.